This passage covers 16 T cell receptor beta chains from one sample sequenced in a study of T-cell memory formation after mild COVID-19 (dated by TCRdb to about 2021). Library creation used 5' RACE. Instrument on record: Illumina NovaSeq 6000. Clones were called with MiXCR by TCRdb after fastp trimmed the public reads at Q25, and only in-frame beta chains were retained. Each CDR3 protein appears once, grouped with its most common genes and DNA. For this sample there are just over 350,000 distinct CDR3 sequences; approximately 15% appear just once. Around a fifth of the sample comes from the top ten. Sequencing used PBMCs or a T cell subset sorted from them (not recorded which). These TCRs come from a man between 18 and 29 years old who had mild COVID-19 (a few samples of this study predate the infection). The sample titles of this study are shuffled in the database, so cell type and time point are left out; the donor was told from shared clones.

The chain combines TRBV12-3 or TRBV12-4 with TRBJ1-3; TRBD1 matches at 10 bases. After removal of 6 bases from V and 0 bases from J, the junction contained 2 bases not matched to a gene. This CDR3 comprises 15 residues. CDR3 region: CASSRTGGSGNTIYF. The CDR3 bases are TGTGCCAGCAGCCGGACAGGGGGCTCTGGAAACACCATATATTTT.

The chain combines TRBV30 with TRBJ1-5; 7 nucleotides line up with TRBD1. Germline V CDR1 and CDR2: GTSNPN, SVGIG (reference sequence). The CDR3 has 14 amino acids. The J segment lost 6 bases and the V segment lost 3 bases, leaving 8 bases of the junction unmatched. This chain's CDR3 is CAWRNDRAGQPQHF. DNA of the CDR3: TGTGCCTGGAGGAACGACAGGGCGGGTCAGCCCCAGCATTTT.

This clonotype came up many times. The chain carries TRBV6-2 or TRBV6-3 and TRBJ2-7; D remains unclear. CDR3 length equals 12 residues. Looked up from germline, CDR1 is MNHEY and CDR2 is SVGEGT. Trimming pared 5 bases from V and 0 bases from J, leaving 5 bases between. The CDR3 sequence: CASSRSSYEQYV. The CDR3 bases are TGTGCCAGCAGTAGGAGCTCCTACGAGCAGTACGTC.

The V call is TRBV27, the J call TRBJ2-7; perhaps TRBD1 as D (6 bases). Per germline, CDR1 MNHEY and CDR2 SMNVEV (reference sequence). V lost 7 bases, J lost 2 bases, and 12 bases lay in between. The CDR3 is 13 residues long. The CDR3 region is CASTSRDTYEQYF. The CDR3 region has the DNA TGTGCCAGCACTTCCCGGGACACCTACGAGCAGTACTTC.

The CDR3 sequence is CASSAGVYTGELFF. As DNA, the CDR3 is TGTGCCAGCAGCGCGGGTGTTTACACCGGGGAGCTGTTTTTT. The rearrangement uses TRBV7-9 and TRBJ2-2, with D tentatively TRBD2 (5 bases). The ends were cut back, 5 bases at V and 3 bases at J, with 10 bases in the middle. This CDR3 has 14 residues. Germline loops: CDR1 SEHNR, CDR2 FQNEAQ (reference sequence).

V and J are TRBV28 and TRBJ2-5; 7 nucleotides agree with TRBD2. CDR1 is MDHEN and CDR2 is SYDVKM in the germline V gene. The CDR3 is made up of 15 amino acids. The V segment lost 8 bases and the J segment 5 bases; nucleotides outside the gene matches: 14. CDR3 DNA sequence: TGTGCCAGCCGTCCCTCTGGCGGGGAGGGGGAGACCCAGTACTTC. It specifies CASRPSGGEGETQYF.

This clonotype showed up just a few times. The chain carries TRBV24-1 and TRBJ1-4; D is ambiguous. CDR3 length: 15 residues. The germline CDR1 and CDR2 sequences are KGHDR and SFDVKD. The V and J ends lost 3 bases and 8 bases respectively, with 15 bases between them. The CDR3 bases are TGTGCCACCAGTGATCCGGGATCCCCGGGGGAAAAACTGTTTTTT. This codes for CATSDPGSPGEKLFF.

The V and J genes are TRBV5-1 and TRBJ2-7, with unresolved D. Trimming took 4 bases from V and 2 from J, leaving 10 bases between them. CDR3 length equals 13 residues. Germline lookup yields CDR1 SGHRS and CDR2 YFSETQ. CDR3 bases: TGCGCCAGCAGCCCGGATGGGGCCTACGAGCAGTACTTC. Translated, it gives CASSPDGAYEQYF.

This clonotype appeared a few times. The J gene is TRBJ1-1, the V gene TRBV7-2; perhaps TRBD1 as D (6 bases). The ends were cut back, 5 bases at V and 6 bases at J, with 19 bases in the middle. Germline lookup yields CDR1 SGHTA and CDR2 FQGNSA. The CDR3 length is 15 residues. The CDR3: CASSQYDRSRAEAFF. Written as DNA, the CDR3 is TGTGCCAGCAGCCAGTACGACAGGTCAAGGGCTGAAGCTTTCTTT. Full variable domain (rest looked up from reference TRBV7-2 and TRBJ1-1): GAGVSQSPSNKVTEKGKDVELRCDPISGHTALYWYRQSLGQGLEFLIYFQGNSAPDKSGLPSDRFSAERTGGSVSTLTIQRTQQEDSAVYLCASSQYDRSRAEAFFGQGTRLTVV.

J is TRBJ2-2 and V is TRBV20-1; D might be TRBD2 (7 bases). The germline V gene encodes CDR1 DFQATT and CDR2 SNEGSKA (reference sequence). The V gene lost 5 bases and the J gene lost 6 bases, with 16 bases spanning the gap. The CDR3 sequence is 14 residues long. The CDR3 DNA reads TGCAGTGCTGGGGGGGGCCGGTTTTCCGGGGAGCTGTTTTTT. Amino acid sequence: CSAGGGRFSGELFF.

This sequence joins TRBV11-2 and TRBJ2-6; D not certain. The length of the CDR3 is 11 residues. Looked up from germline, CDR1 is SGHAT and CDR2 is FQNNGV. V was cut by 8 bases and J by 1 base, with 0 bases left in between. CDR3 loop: CASSGANVLTF. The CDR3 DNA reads TGTGCCAGCTCTGGGGCCAACGTCCTGACTTTC.

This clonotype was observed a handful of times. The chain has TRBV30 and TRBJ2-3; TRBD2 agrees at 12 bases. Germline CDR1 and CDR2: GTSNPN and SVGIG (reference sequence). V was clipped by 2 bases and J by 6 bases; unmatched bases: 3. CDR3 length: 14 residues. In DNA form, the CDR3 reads TGTGCCTGGAGTCTAGCGGGGGGGCCCGATACGCAGTATTTT. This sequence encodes CAWSLAGGPDTQYF. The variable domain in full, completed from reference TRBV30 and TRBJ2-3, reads SQTIHQWPATLVQPVGSPLSLECTVEGTSNPNLYWYRQAAGRGLQLLFYSVGIGQISSEVPQNLSASRPQDRQFILSSKKLLLSDSGFYLCAWSLAGGPDTQYFGPGTRLTVL.

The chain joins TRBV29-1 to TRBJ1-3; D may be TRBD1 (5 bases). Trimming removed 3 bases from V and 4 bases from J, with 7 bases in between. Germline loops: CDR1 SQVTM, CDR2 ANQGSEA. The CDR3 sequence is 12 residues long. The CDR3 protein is CSVETDGNTIYF. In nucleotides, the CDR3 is TGCAGCGTTGAGACAGACGGAAACACCATATATTTT.

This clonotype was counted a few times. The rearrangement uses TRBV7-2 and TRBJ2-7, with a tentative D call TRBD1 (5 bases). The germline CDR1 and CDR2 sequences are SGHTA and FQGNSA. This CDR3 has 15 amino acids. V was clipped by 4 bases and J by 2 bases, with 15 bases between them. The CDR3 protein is CASSSPSDRPYEQYF. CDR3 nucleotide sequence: TGTGCCAGCAGCTCCCCTTCTGACAGACCCTACGAGCAGTACTTC.

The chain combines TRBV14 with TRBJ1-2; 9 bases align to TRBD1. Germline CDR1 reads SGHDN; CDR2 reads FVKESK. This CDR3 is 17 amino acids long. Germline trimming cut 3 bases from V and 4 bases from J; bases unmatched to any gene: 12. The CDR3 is CASSHPAPDRGSYGYTF. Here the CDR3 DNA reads TGTGCCAGCAGCCATCCCGCCCCGGACAGGGGCTCCTATGGCTACACCTTC.

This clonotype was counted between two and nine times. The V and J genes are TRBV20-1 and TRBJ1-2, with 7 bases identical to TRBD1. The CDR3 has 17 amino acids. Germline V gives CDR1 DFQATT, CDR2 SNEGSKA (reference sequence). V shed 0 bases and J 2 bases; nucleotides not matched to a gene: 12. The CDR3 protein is CSARDRTGLIINYGYTF. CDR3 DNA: TGCAGTGCTAGAGATAGGACAGGATTAATTATCAACTATGGCTACACCTTC.